A selection of T cell receptor beta chains follows, all from one sample in a study of beta chain features in type 1 diabetes. Sequenced by immunoSEQ multiplex PCR; TCRdb stores in-frame clones only, minus some. The sample lists 300,000 to 450,000 clones, 9.5% to 10% occurring once. The specimen sequenced was central memory CD4+ T cells from blood. Receptors were obtained from a man aged 30 to 39 with type 1 diabetes. The CDR3 runs from the conserved cysteine through the conserved F or W. Fields, in order: D gene, clone size, J gene, V gene, CDR3 DNA, CDR3 protein. D genes are given only for firm matches. Some rows have no size entry. The others give once, few or many, or a class for an expanded clone.

TRBD2 many TRBJ2-3 TRBV9 TGTGCCAGCAGCGTAGCTAGCGGGAGCACAGATACGCAGTATTTT CASSVASGSTDTQYF
- - TRBJ1-5 TRBV21-1 TGTGCCAGCGCGGAGGAAGTTGGAATTTCTCAGCCCCAGCATTTT CASAEEVGISQPQHF
TRBD1 few TRBJ2-7 TRBV6-6 TGTGCCAGCAGTCATCCGACTACGACAGGGTCGTACGAGCAGTACTTC CASSHPTTTGSYEQYF
- - TRBJ1-2 TRBV6-5 TGTGCCAGCAGTTCAAGCGGCGCGTATGGCTACACCTTC CASSSSGAYGYTF
TRBD2 few TRBJ2-3 TRBV4-3 TGCGCCAGCAGCCTACAGGTGATAGCGGGAGGGGAAAGCACAGATACGCAGTATTTT CASSLQVIAGGESTDTQYF
- few TRBJ2-3 TRBV7-9 TGTGCCAGCAGCCGTCCAGGGCTGGGAGATACGCAGTATTTT CASSRPGLGDTQYF
- - TRBJ2-4 TRBV6-5 TGTGCCAGCAGTTACTCGATGGCGGGGGCCAAAAACATTCAGTACTTC CASSYSMAGAKNIQYF
TRBD2 - TRBJ2-7 TRBV5-6 TGTGCCAGCAGCTTGAGGGGTAGCGGGAGGTACGAGCAGTACTTC CASSLRGSGRYEQYF
TRBD1 few TRBJ2-7 TRBV5-6 TGTGCCAGCAGCTTGCAGGGGGCGGAGGAGCAGTACTTC CASSLQGAEEQYF
- many TRBJ2-5 TRBV14 TGTGCCAGCAGTGGGGTTCAAGAGACCCAGTACTTC CASSGVQETQYF
- few TRBJ2-3 TRBV4-1 TGCGCCAGCAGCCCACCCCGGGAGCACTATACGCAGTATTTT CASSPPREHYTQYF
- few TRBJ1-1 TRBV30 TGTGCCTGGAGTGTAGCCGTAAACACTGAAGCTTTCTTT CAWSVAVNTEAFF
- - TRBJ1-2 TRBV4-3 TGCGCCAGCAGCCAAGGAAGTGGCGTCGGCTACACCTTC CASSQGSGVGYTF
- - TRBJ1-1 TRBV9 TGTGCCAGCAGCGTAGGGGTCATGACGGAGAACACTGAAGCTTTCTTT CASSVGVMTENTEAFF
- - TRBJ1-5 TRBV2 TGTGCCAGCAGTGAACGGGGGGGGCATCAGCCCCAGCATTTT CASSERGGHQPQHF
TRBD2 - TRBJ2-3 TRBV18 TGTGCCAGCTCACCACCTGAGGGGACGGGAGGGGCAGATACGCAGTATTTT CASSPPEGTGGADTQYF
- - TRBJ2-1 TRBV7-9 TGTGCCAGCAGACCAACTTCACTATCTGAGCAGTTCTTC CASRPTSLSEQFF
TRBD1 many TRBJ2-7 TRBV27 TGTGCCAGCAGTACGGGACAGGGAATGCCGTGGTACTTC CASSTGQGMPWYF
- - TRBJ2-7 TRBV9 TGTGCCAGCAGCCAAGGAGGGGCCGCCTCCTACGAGCAGTACTTC CASSQGGAASYEQYF
TRBD1 few TRBJ1-1 TRBV7-9 TGTGCCAGCAGCTTAGTTTCAGGGGGCAGAACTGAAGCTTTCTTT CASSLVSGGRTEAFF
- few TRBJ2-7 TRBV2 TGTGCCAGCAACCCCCGTGAAGCCTACGAGCAGTACTTC CASNPREAYEQYF
TRBD1 - TRBJ1-2 TRBV30 TGTGCCTGGAGTAACACCGGGACAGGGGATCGCCACACCTTC CAWSNTGTGDRHTF
TRBD2 few TRBJ2-3 TRBV28 TGTGCCAGCAGTTCCTCTAGCGGAACTAGCACAGATACGCAGTATTTT CASSSSSGTSTDTQYF
TRBD2 - TRBJ2-3 TRBV10-3 TGTGCCATCAGTGGGGCTAGCGGGAGGGCCGGGGAAGATACGCAGTATTTT CAISGASGRAGEDTQYF
TRBD2 - TRBJ2-7 TRBV11-2 TGTGCCAGCAGCACCCGACTAGCGAGCTCCTACGAGCAGTACTTC CASSTRLASSYEQYF
TRBD1 - TRBJ2-2 TRBV7-9 TGTGCCAGCAGCTTCAATCGGGACAGAGCGAACACCGGGGAGCTGTTTTTT CASSFNRDRANTGELFF
TRBD2 few TRBJ2-1 TRBV6-5 TGTGCCAGCAGCCCCGGGGTAGCGGGACGGAATGAGCAGTTCTTC CASSPGVAGRNEQFF
- few TRBJ2-7 TRBV21-1 TGTGCCAGCAGCAAAGGAACAGCTAAACAGTACTTC CASSKGTAKQYF
- few TRBJ2-2 TRBV19 TGTGCCAGTAGTGGAGTCGCGAACACCGGGGAGCTGTTTTTT CASSGVANTGELFF
- - TRBJ2-1 TRBV6-4 TGTGCCAGCAGTGACGGACTAGGGGGCGTTGAGCAGTTCTTC CASSDGLGGVEQFF
- - TRBJ2-5 TRBV5-1 TGCGCCAGCAGCTTGAGAGGGACCGACGAGACCCAGTACTTC CASSLRGTDETQYF
- many TRBJ1-2 TRBV5-1 TGCGCCAGCAGCCCCGACACAGGGACGGATGGCTACACCTTC CASSPDTGTDGYTF
- few TRBJ1-6 TRBV7-2 TGTGCCAGCAGCTCGACGACAGGCGTCCGTGGTCTTTCACCCCTCCACTTT CASSSTTGVRGLSPLHF
- few TRBJ2-7 TRBV6-5 TGTGCCAGCAGTCCACAGGGTGGCGGATACGAGCAGTACTTC CASSPQGGGYEQYF
TRBD2 few TRBJ2-7 TRBV10-3 TGTGCCATCAGTGGATCCGGGACTAGCGGAGCCTACGAGCAGTACTTC CAISGSGTSGAYEQYF
TRBD2 few TRBJ2-1 TRBV5-4 TGTGCCAGCAGCCGCCAACTAGCGGGAGTCCGGAATGAGCAGTTCTTC CASSRQLAGVRNEQFF
- - TRBJ2-4 TRBV5-1 TGCGCCAGCAGCTTGGTACCCGGGAAAAACATTCAGTACTTC CASSLVPGKNIQYF
TRBD2 few TRBJ2-1 TRBV7-9 TGTGCCAGCATCATCAAACTAGCGGGGTTAAGCCCCTCCTACAATGAGCAGTTCTTC CASIIKLAGLSPSYNEQFF
TRBD1 - TRBJ2-2 TRBV2 TGTGCCAGCAGTTCCTACAGGGGAACCGGGGAGCTGTTTTTT CASSSYRGTGELFF